This T cell receptor beta chain comes out of a study of T cell responses to AZD1222 COVID-19 vaccine. Sequencing was performed with immunoSEQ multiplex PCR; in TCRdb, only in-frame clones are kept and a portion is missing. The data show approximately 140,000 clones, with 92% seen just once and 3.3% held by the top ten. This clone appeared a single time. What it binds is not known. Study outcomes and limitations: Reportedly, close to half of spike-specific TCRs are directed against unmutated variant regions. White British people made up most donors, females outnumbered males, and clonal diversity was possibly underestimated. Of the AZD1222 recipients, only 5 or 6 were seropositive at baseline.

CDR3 length equals 15 residues. The germline V gene has CDR1 LNHNV and CDR2 YYDKDF (reference sequence). V shed 0 bases and J 3 bases; nucleotides not matched to a gene: 4. The sequence was obtained from an adult who received the AZD1222 COVID-19 vaccine. The specimen comprised peripheral blood, sampled 28 days after the second AZD1222 dose. The J gene is TRBJ2-7, the V gene TRBV15; 8 nucleotides align to TRBD1. DNA of the CDR3: TGTGCCACCAGCAGAGACAGGGGGCTTTACTACGAGCAGTACTTC. This codes for CATSRDRGLYYEQYF.